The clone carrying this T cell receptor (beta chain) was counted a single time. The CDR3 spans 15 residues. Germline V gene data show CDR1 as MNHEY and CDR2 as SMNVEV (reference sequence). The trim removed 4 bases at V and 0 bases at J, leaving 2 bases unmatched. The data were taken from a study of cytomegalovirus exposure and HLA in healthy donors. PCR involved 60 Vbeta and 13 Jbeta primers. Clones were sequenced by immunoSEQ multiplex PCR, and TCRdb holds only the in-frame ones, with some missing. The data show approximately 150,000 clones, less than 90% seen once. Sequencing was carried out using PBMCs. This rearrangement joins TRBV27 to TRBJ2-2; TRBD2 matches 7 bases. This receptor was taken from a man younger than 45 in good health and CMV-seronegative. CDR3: CASSSAGANTGELFF. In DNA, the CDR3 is TGTGCCAGCAGTTCCGCGGGGGCGAACACCGGGGAGCTGTTTTTT.